This TCR beta chain was sequenced during a study of T cells in Graves' hyperthyroidism and ophthalmopathy. Study-wide findings and caveats: Most thyroid clonotypes that were expanded above 0.001 also turned up in blood. Patients with ophthalmopathy were separated from those with stable hyperthyroidism by a 13 V-J model.

RNA transcripts served as the template for amplifying TCR beta CDR3 regions. During a first-round RT-PCR of the TCR CDR3, the HTBI primer set was used. TCRdb passed the multiplex PCR reads through MiXCR, listing each CDR3 protein once. The sample lists about 610,000 distinct CDR3 sequences; about 14% were seen once. V was clipped by 0 bases and J by 8 bases, with 13 bases between them. Germline V gene lookup returns CDR1 DFQATT and CDR2 SNEGSKA (reference sequence). This CDR3 comprises 13 residues. The table lists this clonotype with many counts. The antigen remains unidentified. The sample comprised blood. The TCR was taken from a woman aged 40 to 49 with Graves' ophthalmopathy. The chain joins TRBV20-1 to TRBJ1-2, with unresolved D. DNA of the CDR3: TGCAGTGCTAGAGATCTTCAAGACCGCGGCTACACCTTC. It translates to CSARDLQDRGYTF.